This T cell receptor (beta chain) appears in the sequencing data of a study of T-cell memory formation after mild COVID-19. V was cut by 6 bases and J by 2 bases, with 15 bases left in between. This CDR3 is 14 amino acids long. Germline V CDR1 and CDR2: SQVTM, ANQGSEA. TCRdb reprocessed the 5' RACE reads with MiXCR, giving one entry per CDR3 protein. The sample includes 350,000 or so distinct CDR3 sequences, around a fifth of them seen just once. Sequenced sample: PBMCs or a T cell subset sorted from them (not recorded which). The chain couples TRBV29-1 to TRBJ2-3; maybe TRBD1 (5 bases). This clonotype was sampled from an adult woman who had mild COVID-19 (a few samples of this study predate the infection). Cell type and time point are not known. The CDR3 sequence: CSVLPGADTDTQYF. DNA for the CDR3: TGCAGCGTCCTCCCTGGGGCAGACACAGATACGCAGTATTTT.